These T cell receptor beta chains were read from a single sample in a study of blood T cell repertoires in COVID-19. Method: immunoSEQ multiplex PCR; TCRdb's copy keeps in-frame clones and lacks some. The sample consists of around 140,000 clones, around 90% of them appearing once. Sequenced input: peripheral blood. Source of these receptors: a man aged 65 to 79 with acute or convalescent COVID-19. CDR3s include the opening cysteine and the closing phenylalanine or tryptophan. The order of the fields is clone size, D gene, J gene, V gene, CDR3 DNA, CDR3 protein. D genes are given only for firm matches. A row's size may be missing; if present it is once, few, many or a size class.

. | TRBD2 | TRBJ2-1 | TRBV9 | TGTGCCAGCAGTGGGACTAGTGAGGGCAATGAGCAGTTCTTC | CASSGTSEGNEQFF
. | . | TRBJ2-2 | TRBV27 | TGTGCCAGCAGTAAGACAAGAAACACCGGGGAGCTGTTTTTT | CASSKTRNTGELFF
. | . | TRBJ1-1 | TRBV3-1/TRBV3-2 | TGTGCCAGCAGCCCTCAAGGCGTGTCGACACCGAACACTGAAGCTTTCTTT | CASSPQGVSTPNTEAFF
few | TRBD1 | TRBJ1-5 | TRBV4-2 | TGTGCCAGCAGCCGGTTTACAGGGGGCACGGGCAATCAGCCCCAGCATTTT | CASSRFTGGTGNQPQHF
. | TRBD1 | TRBJ1-3 | TRBV29-1 | TGCAGCGTTGCCTCCTACAGGGGGACATCCGGAAACACCATATATTTT | CSVASYRGTSGNTIYF
. | TRBD1 | TRBJ2-7 | TRBV10-1 | TGCGCCAGCAGTGAGGGACAGGGGGTGAGCTACGAGCAGTACTTC | CASSEGQGVSYEQYF
. | . | TRBJ1-6 | TRBV18 | TGTGCCAGCTCACCAGTGGATCCCAGGGATAATTCACCCCTCCACTTT | CASSPVDPRDNSPLHF
. | TRBD1 | TRBJ1-3 | TRBV18 | TGTGCCAGCTCACCACCGTGGACAGGGGAGGCTGGAAACACCATATATTTT | CASSPPWTGEAGNTIYF
. | . | TRBJ2-4 | TRBV5-1 | TGCGCCAGCACCGCGACAGGAGGAAACATTCAGTACTTC | CASTATGGNIQYF
. | . | TRBJ2-5 | TRBV19 | TGTGCCAGTAGTATAGATAGGGGGACCCAAGAGACCCAGTACTTC | CASSIDRGTQETQYF
once | . | TRBJ2-7 | TRBV6-1 | TGTGCCACCTCTGACACCTCAAGCTCCTACGAGCAGTACTTC | CATSDTSSSYEQYF
. | TRBD2 | TRBJ2-3 | TRBV10-1 | TGCGCCAGCAGTGAGAGTAGCGGTGGCGGGAGTAAAGATACGCAGTATTTT | CASSESSGGGSKDTQYF
. | TRBD1 | TRBJ1-1 | TRBV5-1 | TGCGCCAGCAGCATTGGACAGGGAGGCATGAACACTGAAGCTTTCTTT | CASSIGQGGMNTEAFF
. | . | TRBJ2-5 | TRBV7-2 | TGTGCCAGCAGCACCCCCGGGAGCCCGGGGACCCAGTACTTC | CASSTPGSPGTQYF
. | . | TRBJ1-5 | TRBV7-2 | TGTGCCAGCAGCTTAGCGAGGGGGGGACAGCCCCAGCATTTT | CASSLARGGQPQHF
few | TRBD1 | TRBJ1-1 | TRBV6-5 | TGTGCCAGCAGCGACCCGGGACAGGGGGTCGGGGCTTTCTTT | CASSDPGQGVGAFF
. | . | TRBJ1-5 | TRBV27 | TGTGCCAGCAGTTTAGGTAGGGGGACCAATCAGCCCCAGCATTTT | CASSLGRGTNQPQHF
. | . | TRBJ1-4 | TRBV7-6 | TGTGCCAGCAGCTTAGCGGTGGACAGTGGACTGTTTTTT | CASSLAVDSGLFF
. | . | TRBJ2-7 | TRBV7-9 | TGTGCCAGCAGCTTTGACGGGACCTACGAGCAGTACTTC | CASSFDGTYEQYF
. | TRBD2 | TRBJ2-1 | TRBV5-1 | TGCGCCAGCAGCTTGGAGCCTAGCGGGAGTTTCTATGAGCAGTTCTTC | CASSLEPSGSFYEQFF
. | TRBD1 | TRBJ2-1 | TRBV25-1 | TGTGCCAGCAGTATAGGGGGCACCTTCTACAATGAGCAGTTCTTC | CASSIGGTFYNEQFF
. | . | TRBJ1-5 | TRBV6-5 | TGTGCCAGCACCCTAGAGGCAGGGCACCAGCCCCAGCATTTT | CASTLEAGHQPQHF
. | . | TRBJ1-6 | TRBV3-1/TRBV3-2 | TGTGCCAGCAGCCAAGGTCCGGTTGCGTCCTATAATTCACCCCTCCACTTT | CASSQGPVASYNSPLHF
. | TRBD1 | TRBJ1-6 | TRBV10-1 | TGCGCCAGCAGTGATGGACAGGGAGGATATTCACCCCTCCACTTT | CASSDGQGGYSPLHF
few | . | TRBJ1-1 | TRBV6-5 | TGTGCCAGCAGTTTGGACAAGTTGAACACTGAAGCTTTCTTT | CASSLDKLNTEAFF
. | TRBD2 | TRBJ2-5 | TRBV2 | TGTGCCAGCAGTGAAGCCGGGGGGGTTCGGGAGACCCAGTACTTC | CASSEAGGVRETQYF
. | . | TRBJ2-1 | TRBV5-4 | TGTGCCAGCAGCTTGGGGAGTGGGTCCTACAATGAGCAGTTCTTC | CASSLGSGSYNEQFF
few | TRBD1 | TRBJ1-2 | TRBV28 | TGTGCCAGCAGCCGAGGACAGGGATATGGCTACACCTTC | CASSRGQGYGYTF
. | TRBD2 | TRBJ2-2 | TRBV3-1/TRBV3-2 | TGTGCCAGCAGCCAAGGGACTAGCGGGGGCCTGAGGAAAACCGGGGAGCTGTTTTTT | CASSQGTSGGLRKTGELFF
. | . | TRBJ1-1 | TRBV7-9 | TGTGCCAGCAGCTTAGGGGCGGGAGCTTTCTTT | CASSLGAGAFF
. | TRBD1 | TRBJ1-4 | TRBV6-1 | TGTGCCAGCAGTGAACCCACAGGGGGTAGAAAACTGTTTTTT | CASSEPTGGRKLFF
. | . | TRBJ1-1 | TRBV5-1 | TGCGCCAGCAGTTTAAACAGGGACACTGAAGCTTTCTTT | CASSLNRDTEAFF
. | TRBD2 | TRBJ2-1 | TRBV30 | TGTGCCCGTACTAGCGGGAGCTCCTACAATGAGCAGTTCTTC | CARTSGSSYNEQFF
once | TRBD1 | TRBJ1-2 | TRBV27 | TGTGCCAGCAGTTTAACCCCTCGGAGCCAGGGGGCCCCCTATGGCTACACCTTC | CASSLTPRSQGAPYGYTF
. | . | TRBJ1-2 | TRBV2 | TGTGCCAGCAATTACCGGGATTCTAACTATGGCTACACCTTC | CASNYRDSNYGYTF
. | TRBD1 | TRBJ1-5 | TRBV5-6 | TGTGCCAGCAGCAGGACAGGCGTCTCAAGTCAGCCCCAGCATTTT | CASSRTGVSSQPQHF
. | TRBD2 | TRBJ2-3 | TRBV19 | TGTGCCAGTAGTATAGGTGGCCTAAGCGGGGGGGCCTATTCAGATACGCAGTATTTT | CASSIGGLSGGAYSDTQYF